The 18 T cell receptor beta chains given below trace back to one sample, sequenced in a study of blood T cell repertoires in COVID-19 (dated by TCRdb to the early 2020s). Receptors were amplified or captured by the immunoSEQ multiplex PCR assay. TCRdb's version of the immuneACCESS table is confined to in-frame rearrangements and falls short of the full clone set. An unresolved V gene accounts for under half of the shortfall where checked; the remainder is of unknown origin. In this sample the table shows 220,000 or so clones, about 85% of which occur a single time. Together, the top ten hold roughly 5.3% of the sample. Input material: peripheral blood. The receptors originated from an older woman who had recovered from COVID-19.

The V call is TRBV5-4, the J call TRBJ2-2; D possibly corresponds to TRBD1 (7 bases). Germline loops: CDR1 SGHNT, CDR2 YYREEE (reference sequence). V lost 0 bases to trimming and J lost 3 bases, with 12 bases between them. This CDR3 spans 16 amino acids. The CDR3 is CASSLAGGQHTGELFF. As DNA, the CDR3 is TGTGCCAGCAGCTTGGCCGGGGGACAGCACACCGGGGAGCTGTTTTTT. The variable domain in full, completed from reference TRBV5-4 and TRBJ2-2, reads ETGVTQSPTHLIKTRGQQVTLRCSSQSGHNTVSWYQQALGQGPQFIFQYYREEENGRGNFPPRFSGLQFPNYSSELNVNALELDDSALYLCASSLAGGQHTGELFFGEGSRLTVL.

This clone was seen a single time. The genes are TRBV30 and TRBJ1-2; TRBD1 agrees at 10 bases. The germline V gene encodes CDR1 GTSNPN and CDR2 SVGIG (reference sequence). The length of the CDR3 is 14 residues. V dropped 0 bases and J dropped 9; count of bases not matched to a gene: 7. The CDR3 loop reads CAWSVFATGGRYTF. Written as DNA, the CDR3 is TGTGCCTGGAGTGTATTCGCGACAGGGGGCCGCTACACCTTC.

The V gene is TRBV4-1, the J gene TRBJ2-7; TRBD1 might be the D (5 bases). Germline V gives CDR1 MGHRA, CDR2 YSYEKL. Trimming shortened V by 3 bases and J by 3 bases, and 12 bases separated the two germline ends. This CDR3 region has 14 residues. The CDR3, as DNA: TGCGCCAGCAGCCAGGACACCCTCCTCTACGAGCAGTACTTC. Its translation: CASSQDTLLYEQYF.

This chain uses TRBV5-6 with TRBJ1-2, with 7 bases lining up with TRBD1. The CDR3 is made up of 13 amino acids. V trimming: 4 bases; J trimming: 5 bases; junction bases outside the gene matches: 5. The V gene's germline CDR1 is SGHDT and CDR2 YYEEEE. The chain's CDR3 is CASSPDRAYGYTF. CDR3 bases: TGTGCCAGCAGCCCCGACAGGGCATATGGCTACACCTTC.

This rearrangement joins TRBV7-9 to TRBJ2-3; TRBD2 is a possible D gene (6 bases). Germline CDR1 is SEHNR and CDR2 is FQNEAQ (reference sequence). The CDR3 covers 14 residues. V was pared by 6 bases and J by 0 bases, with 10 bases between. CDR3 DNA: TGTGCCAGCAGTTGGGGGACTAGCACAGATACGCAGTATTTT. Translating gives CASSWGTSTDTQYF.

This chain links TRBV3-1 (or the pseudogene TRBV3-2) with TRBJ2-7; no clear D gene. Germline CDR1 and CDR2: LGHDT and YNNKEL (reference sequence). The CDR3 contains 12 residues. V lost 2 bases to trimming and J lost 4 bases, with 6 bases between them. CDR3 DNA: TGTGCCAGCAGCCAATTCGTATACGAGCAGTACTTC. This sequence encodes CASSQFVYEQYF.

The chain joins TRBV3-1 (or the pseudogene TRBV3-2) to TRBJ1-3; D not certain. The length of the CDR3 is 17 residues. The ends were cut back, 0 bases at V and 0 bases at J, with 12 bases in the middle. Germline V gene data show CDR1 as LGHDT and CDR2 as YNNKEL (reference sequence). The CDR3 bases are TGTGCCAGCAGCCAAGATCCCCCAGCAGGCTCTGGAAACACCATATATTTT. Translating gives CASSQDPPAGSGNTIYF.

V usage is TRBV30 and J usage is TRBJ1-6, with no clear D. The CDR3 has 16 residues. Germline V gene data show CDR1 as GTSNPN and CDR2 as SVGIG (reference sequence). Between the trimmed V and J ends, which lost 2 bases and 0 bases, there was a span of 11 bases. This chain's CDR3 is CAWSITDISYNSPLHF. Written as DNA, the CDR3 is TGTGCCTGGAGTATAACAGACATCTCCTATAATTCACCCCTCCACTTT.

The rearrangement uses TRBV20-1 and TRBJ1-6; D is unclear. In germline, CDR1 is DFQATT, CDR2 SNEGSKA (reference sequence). Trimming cost V 5 bases and J 1 base, with 9 bases left between them. The CDR3 extends over 14 amino acids. CDR3 protein: CSARGESYNSPLHF. CDR3 coding DNA: TGCAGTGCTCGTGGGGAGTCCTATAATTCACCCCTCCACTTT.

CDR3 DNA: TGCGCCAGCAGCCGGTCGGGCAGGGTACTTAACACTGAAGCTTTCTTT. It translates to CASSRSGRVLNTEAFF. The V and J genes are TRBV4-1 and TRBJ1-1, with D possibly TRBD1 on 5 matching bases. The CDR3 length is 16 residues. In germline, CDR1 is MGHRA, CDR2 YSYEKL. V was shortened by 4 bases and J by 2 bases, with 17 bases between the two germline ends.

The genes are TRBV27 and TRBJ2-3; 13 positions agree with TRBD2. Trimming took 5 bases from V and 0 from J; bases not matched to a gene: 5. This CDR3 comprises 17 residues. CDR1 and CDR2 (germline): MNHEY, SMNVEV (reference sequence). The CDR3 coding sequence is TGTGCCAGCAGTCCGAGACTAGCGGGGGGAAGCACAGATACGCAGTATTTT. Translation gives CASSPRLAGGSTDTQYF.

The chain carries TRBV21-1 and TRBJ1-2. TRBV21-1 is deemed a pseudogene. CDR3 length equals 17 residues. DNA for the CDR3: TGTGCCAGCAGCAAAGGGAAGGTGCGGGGCTTAAACTATGGCTACACCTTC. It translates to CASSKGKVRGLNYGYTF.

The chain uses TRBV4-3 and TRBJ2-2; D ambiguous. The V gene lost 0 bases and the J gene lost 0 bases, with 8 bases spanning the gap. The CDR3 length is 16 residues. The germline V gene has CDR1 LGHNA and CDR2 YSLEER. CDR3 nucleotides: TGCGCCAGCAGCCAAGATATAGGAGCGAACACCGGGGAGCTGTTTTTT. The encoded protein is CASSQDIGANTGELFF.

This clone was detected only once. The chain uses TRBV7-9 and TRBJ2-5, with 7 bases aligning to TRBD1. CDR3 length: 14 amino acids. The germline gives CDR1 SEHNR, CDR2 FQNEAQ (reference sequence). Unmatched junction bases numbered 2, after V lost 4 bases and J lost 0 bases. The CDR3: CASSSQGDQETQYF. CDR3 bases: TGTGCCAGCAGCTCCCAGGGGGACCAAGAGACCCAGTACTTC.

V is TRBV5-1 and J is TRBJ2-3; 9 nucleotides agree with TRBD2. Germline lookup yields CDR1 SGHRS and CDR2 YFSETQ. Trimming at V came to 4 bases and at J to 1 base, leaving 16 bases not matched to a gene. This CDR3 has 19 amino acids. This chain's CDR3 is CASSRRGYSGGIRTDTQYF. The CDR3 DNA reads TGCGCCAGCAGCCGCCGAGGGTATAGCGGGGGCATTCGCACAGATACGCAGTATTTT.

The J gene is TRBJ2-1, the V gene TRBV30, with 10 positions matching TRBD2. The germline gives CDR1 GTSNPN, CDR2 SVGIG (reference sequence). With 4 bases clipped from V and 0 bases from J, the junction kept 3 bases outside the gene matches. There are 15 residues in the CDR3. Here the CDR3 reads CAWNSGGSSYNEQFF. DNA of the CDR3: TGTGCCTGGAATAGCGGGGGGAGCTCCTACAATGAGCAGTTCTTC.

The chain couples TRBV18 to TRBJ2-7, with a weak D call TRBD2 (5 bases). Germline V CDR1 and CDR2: KGHSH, LQKENI. The CDR3 has 16 amino acids. Trimming removed 0 bases from V and 7 bases from J, with 19 bases in between. The CDR3 region is CASSPPGGPEIKEQYF. In DNA form, the CDR3 reads TGTGCCAGCTCACCACCAGGCGGGCCAGAGATCAAGGAGCAGTACTTC.

The chain uses TRBV30 and TRBJ1-6; TRBD1 aligns across 9 bases. The CDR3 has 17 amino acids. V trimming: 2 bases; J trimming: 6 bases; junction bases outside the gene matches: 11. CDR1 and CDR2 (germline): GTSNPN, SVGIG (reference sequence). The CDR3 DNA reads as TGTGCCTGGAGTCCAACACAGGGGGCTAGGGGTAATTCACCCCTCCACTTT. This sequence encodes CAWSPTQGARGNSPLHF.